A selection of T cell receptor beta chains follows, all from one sample in a study of Ad26.COV2.S vaccination and SARS-CoV-2 variants. The repertoire was sequenced with immunoSEQ multiplex PCR; TCRdb's copy has only in-frame clones and lacks some. The sample lists approximately 340,000 clones, about 85% seen once, with around 3.3% in the top ten. The sample consisted of peripheral blood, taken in a trial of Ad26.COV2.S vaccine versus placebo. The origin of the receptors is a person aged 18 to 59 who received the Ad26.COV2.S COVID-19 vaccine or a placebo. Each CDR3 is given with its conserved first and last residue. D genes are given only for firm matches. Only some rows state a clone size, as once, few, many or a class for expanded clones.

size,D,V,J,CDR3,DNA
.,.,TRBV6-2/TRBV6-3,TRBJ1-1,CASSYSERVNTEAFF,TGTGCCAGCAGTTACTCGGAAAGGGTGAACACTGAAGCTTTCTTT
.,TRBD2,TRBV5-1,TRBJ2-3,CASSMRTSGIGDTQYF,TGCGCCAGCAGCATGCGGACTAGCGGGATTGGAGATACGCAGTATTTT
.,TRBD2,TRBV29-1,TRBJ2-3,CSVTGLAGGTDTQYF,TGCAGCGTTACAGGACTAGCGGGGGGAACAGATACGCAGTATTTT
.,.,TRBV5-6,TRBJ2-7,CASSLAGEQYF,TGTGCCAGCAGCTTGGCTGGGGAGCAGTACTTC
.,TRBD2,TRBV3-1/TRBV3-2,TRBJ2-3,CASSSGLAGTDTQYF,TGTGCCAGCAGCTCGGGACTAGCGGGAACAGATACGCAGTATTTT
large,.,TRBV7-6,TRBJ2-7,CASGGGRTYEQYF,TGTGCCAGCGGCGGAGGGAGGACCTACGAGCAGTACTTC
.,TRBD1,TRBV30,TRBJ2-3,CAWTPLRGRADTQYF,TGTGCCTGGACCCCGCTCAGGGGGCGCGCAGATACGCAGTATTTT
.,TRBD2,TRBV7-9,TRBJ2-5,CASSLGAGGRKTQYF,TGTGCCAGCAGCTTAGGAGCGGGGGGGCGGAAAACCCAGTACTTC
.,TRBD2,TRBV5-1,TRBJ2-3,CASSRTSGSYDRTDTQYF,TGCGCCAGCAGCCGGACTAGCGGGAGCTATGACCGCACAGATACGCAGTATTTT
.,TRBD2,TRBV7-9,TRBJ2-1,CASSPSGSSYNEQFF,TGTGCCAGCAGCCCCAGCGGGAGTTCCTACAATGAGCAGTTCTTC
.,.,TRBV14,TRBJ2-5,CASSQVGAGETQYF,TGTGCCAGCAGCCAAGTCGGCGCGGGAGAGACCCAGTACTTC
once,TRBD2,TRBV7-2,TRBJ2-3,CASSLVILAGGADTQYF,TGTGCCAGCAGCTTAGTGATACTAGCGGGAGGCGCAGATACGCAGTATTTT
once,.,TRBV30,TRBJ1-5,CAWSVSGTHQPQHF,TGTGCCTGGAGTGTTAGTGGGACCCATCAGCCCCAGCATTTT
few,TRBD1,TRBV4-3,TRBJ2-4,CASSQGQGANIQYF,TGCGCCAGCAGCCAAGGACAGGGTGCAAACATTCAGTACTTC
once,TRBD1,TRBV19,TRBJ1-6,CASSIDPWTGGSSNSPLHF,TGTGCCAGTAGTATAGATCCGTGGACAGGAGGGTCCTCTAATTCACCCCTCCACTTT
.,TRBD1,TRBV3-1/TRBV3-2,TRBJ1-2,CASSQTGGNGYTF,TGTGCCAGCAGCCAGACAGGGGGCAATGGCTACACCTTC
.,.,TRBV20-1,TRBJ1-1,CSASAGKSTEAFF,TGCAGTGCTAGTGCAGGGAAGAGCACTGAAGCTTTCTTT
.,TRBD2,TRBV24-1,TRBJ2-3,CATSEERLAGGARRFTDTQYF,TGTGCCACCAGTGAGGAGCGACTAGCGGGGGGGGCGAGGAGATTTACAGATACGCAGTATTTT
.,TRBD1,TRBV4-3,TRBJ2-2,CASSQDRAGITGELFF,TGCGCCAGCAGCCAGGACAGGGCTGGAATCACCGGGGAGCTGTTTTTT
.,TRBD1,TRBV25-1,TRBJ2-1,CASSEPGTGYNEQFF,TGTGCCAGCAGTGAGCCCGGGACAGGATACAATGAGCAGTTCTTC
.,TRBD2,TRBV7-9,TRBJ2-1,CASTLAGVWNEQFF,TGTGCCAGCACCCTAGCGGGAGTATGGAATGAGCAGTTCTTC
.,.,TRBV9,TRBJ1-2,CASSVATMGASYGYTF,TGTGCCAGCAGCGTAGCTACTATGGGGGCCTCCTATGGCTACACCTTC
.,.,TRBV5-1,TRBJ1-4,CASSLFGGGEKLFF,TGCGCCAGCAGCTTGTTCGGGGGTGGTGAAAAACTGTTTTTT
.,TRBD2,TRBV5-4,TRBJ2-1,CASSAERDPYYNEQFF,TGTGCCAGCAGCGCCGAGCGGGACCCTTACTACAATGAGCAGTTCTTC
.,.,TRBV20-1,TRBJ2-7,CSVWPHKQYF,TGCAGTGTTTGGCCGCACAAGCAGTACTTC
.,.,TRBV11-2,TRBJ2-7,CASSPQGGYYEQYF,TGTGCCAGCAGCCCCCAGGGGGGGTACTACGAGCAGTACTTC
.,TRBD1,TRBV7-8,TRBJ2-7,CASSPLRRDRGWKQYF,TGTGCCAGCAGCCCGCTGCGCCGGGACAGGGGGTGGAAGCAGTACTTC
many,TRBD1,TRBV6-5,TRBJ2-2,CASRGTGDAGELFF,TGTGCCAGCAGGGGGACAGGGGATGCCGGGGAGCTGTTTTTT